This paragraph covers one TCR beta chain sequence. It has no known antigen specificity. No base quality values were provided; no much bigger clone lies one nucleotide off. The junction carries 12 bases between V and J, which are trimmed by 4 bases and 2 bases respectively. Measured from the cysteine to the phenylalanine, the CDR3 is 14 residues long. Kept here is only the CDR3 DNA, which spans 42 bases and is read in frame from base 1. The CDR1 and CDR2 encoded by the germline V gene (reference sequence) are LNHDA and SQIVND. Each collaborating institution followed its own protocols to collect whole blood in K2EDTA tubes. For TCRbeta analysis, collaborator samples were shipped as frozen whole blood, as isolated PBMCs, or as DNA extracted from either sample type. This entry comes from a study of blood T cell repertoires in COVID-19 (dated by TCRdb to the early 2020s). About the investigation overall: Samples from collaborators originated in the United States, Italy and Spain and spanned both the acute and convalescent phases of COVID-19. The material from the prospective study consisted of cDNA or gDNA derived from T cells, B-cell-depleted T cells, or PBMCs. The dataset comprised deeply sampled blood TCRbeta repertoires from subjects exposed to, actively infected with, or recovered from COVID-19. The repertoires were released in a freely available public database intended as a resource for research on the immune response to SARS-CoV-2. The samples were drawn from two sources: the first 160 participants of the ongoing ImmuneRACE study, and 1,000 to 1,500 subjects contributed by 6 global collaborators. The sample metadata nearly always contained a de-identified subject ID, COVID-19 status, age in years and sex. Where available, HLA class I and class II types were obtained from metadata supplied by the sample provider rather than from assay-based typing. The investigation overall reported the following: The amount of clinical and demographic metadata varied by source and participant and was provided uncurated.

The immunoSEQ Assay, a bias-controlled multiplex PCR, was used to amplify TCRbeta CDR3 regions from genomic DNA. The study's own analysis went as follows. Nucleated cell counts per sample were estimated from amplification of reference gene primers within the assay. To quantify the absolute abundance of each unique TCRbeta CDR3 rearrangement, sequence reads were collapsed and filtered. For each sample, productive Simpson clonality was calculated as the square root of Simpson's diversity index across productive rearrangements. TCRdb took this table from immuneACCESS and kept in-frame rearrangements with V and J called. Such tables lack part of the clones; where checked against another copy, unresolved V genes explain under half of the gap, and the rest is unexplained. That table furnishes V, J and clone size, whereas the DNA furnished D and trimming. This sample lists a few hundred thousand clones; around 80% were detected once. The top ten constitute just under 20% of the sample.

Source material: peripheral blood. The rearrangement combines TRBV19 with TRBJ2-7; tentative D gene TRBD2, with 6 bases matching. The receptor's source is a young man with active or convalescent COVID-19. The CDR3 amino acid sequence is: CASSRLWGAYEQYF. The nucleotides read TGTGCCAGTAGTAGGTTGTGGGGGGCCTACGAGCAGTACTTC.